The rows below give T cell receptor beta chains drawn from one sample of a study of blood T cell repertoires in COVID-19. Profiled with immunoSEQ multiplex PCR; TCRdb holds only in-frame clones, not every one. The sample carries about 200,000 clones, 65% to 85% recorded once. Sequenced material: peripheral blood. The receptor set was obtained from a woman aged 45-59 years with acute or convalescent COVID-19. Each CDR3 is given with its conserved first and last residue. D genes are given only for firm matches. A row's size may be missing; if present it is once, few, many or a size class.

clone size	D gene	V gene	J gene	CDR3 protein	CDR3 DNA
.	TRBD2	TRBV5-1	TRBJ2-7	CASSLRLAGGSEQYF	TGCGCCAGCAGCTTGAGGTTAGCGGGAGGTAGCGAGCAGTACTTC
.	.	TRBV12-5	TRBJ2-5	CASGFEEQGGETQYF	TGTGCTAGTGGTTTCGAGGAACAGGGCGGAGAGACCCAGTACTTC
few	.	TRBV14	TRBJ2-7	CASSRVRTVPYEQYF	TGTGCCAGCAGCCGGGTCCGGACAGTGCCCTACGAGCAGTACTTC
once	TRBD1	TRBV18	TRBJ2-5	CASSPPQGNSETQYF	TGTGCCAGCTCACCCCCACAGGGGAACTCGGAGACCCAGTACTTC
.	.	TRBV6-5	TRBJ1-2	CASSYSSLEVGYTF	TGTGCCAGCAGTTACTCAAGTCTGGAGGTTGGCTACACCTTC
.	.	TRBV4-2	TRBJ2-3	CASSQETSLADTQYF	TGTGCCAGCAGCCAAGAGACTAGTTTGGCAGATACGCAGTATTTT
few	.	TRBV20-1	TRBJ1-1	CSASSVPRAFF	TGCAGTGCTAGTTCGGTGCCACGAGCTTTCTTT
.	.	TRBV3-1/TRBV3-2	TRBJ2-1	CASSPGTTNEQFF	TGTGCCAGCAGCCCTGGGACAACTAATGAGCAGTTCTTC
.	.	TRBV19	TRBJ1-5	CASRPDRDPNQPQHF	TGTGCCAGTAGACCGGACAGAGATCCAAATCAGCCCCAGCATTTT
.	.	TRBV24-1	TRBJ1-2	CATSEGTSNYGYTF	TGTGCCACCAGTGAGGGCACCTCTAACTATGGCTACACCTTC
.	.	TRBV19	TRBJ2-1	CASSMMGFRAYNEQFF	TGTGCCAGTAGTATGATGGGTTTTCGGGCCTACAATGAGCAGTTCTTC
.	TRBD1	TRBV2	TRBJ1-2	CASMTDREFYGYTF	TGTGCCAGCATGACCGACAGGGAGTTCTATGGCTACACCTTC
.	TRBD2	TRBV5-5	TRBJ2-3	CASSSDSGTSIHTQYF	TGTGCCAGCAGCTCCGATTCCGGGACTAGCATTCATACGCAGTATTTT
.	.	TRBV9	TRBJ2-1	CASSVATGIGEQFF	TGTGCCAGCAGCGTAGCTACAGGTATTGGTGAGCAGTTCTTC
.	.	TRBV28	TRBJ2-1	CASSLQGNEQFF	TGTGCCAGCAGTTTACAGGGAAATGAGCAGTTCTTC
.	.	TRBV19	TRBJ1-5	CASSIRQGNSNQPQHF	TGTGCCAGTAGTATCCGGCAGGGGAATAGCAATCAGCCCCAGCATTTT
.	TRBD1	TRBV28	TRBJ1-5	CASRTGTDPNQPQHF	TGTGCCAGCAGAACCGGGACAGACCCGAATCAGCCCCAGCATTTT
once	TRBD2	TRBV11-1	TRBJ2-3	CASSGLAGLTDTQYF	TGTGCCAGCTCCGGACTAGCGGGGCTCACAGATACGCAGTATTTT
once	TRBD1	TRBV12-3/TRBV12-4	TRBJ2-7	CASTGQGLYEQYF	TGTGCCAGCACCGGACAGGGTCTCTACGAGCAGTACTTC
.	TRBD2	TRBV7-3	TRBJ2-1	CASSLKGGGRIYEQFF	TGTGCCAGCAGCTTAAAGGGTGGCGGGAGGATTTATGAGCAGTTCTTC
.	.	TRBV20-1	TRBJ2-7	CSISSYEQYF	TGCTCTATTAGTAGCTACGAGCAGTACTTC
.	.	TRBV27	TRBJ2-7	CASSSYRDEQYF	TGTGCCAGCAGTTCCTACAGGGACGAGCAGTACTTC
.	TRBD1	TRBV5-6	TRBJ1-2	CASSTTGGAGYGYTF	TGTGCCAGCAGCACGACAGGGGGCGCCGGCTATGGCTACACCTTC
once	TRBD1	TRBV27	TRBJ2-7	CASSPGTGFYEQYF	TGTGCCAGCAGTCCAGGGACAGGGTTTTACGAGCAGTACTTC
.	.	TRBV18	TRBJ2-7	CASSPTQGVAAYEQYF	TGTGCCAGCTCACCAACCCAGGGAGTAGCGGCCTACGAGCAGTACTTC
.	TRBD1	TRBV19	TRBJ1-1	CASRSGGLNTEAFF	TGTGCCAGTAGGTCAGGGGGGTTGAACACTGAAGCTTTCTTT
.	.	TRBV9	TRBJ1-1	CASSARQNTEAFF	TGTGCCAGCAGCGCCAGACAGAACACTGAAGCTTTCTTT
.	TRBD1	TRBV2	TRBJ1-2	CASGGTGDGYTF	TGTGCCAGCGGGGGGACAGGGGATGGCTACACCTTC
.	TRBD2	TRBV27	TRBJ2-2	CASSSASGIAGELFF	TGTGCCAGCAGTTCGGCTAGCGGGATTGCCGGGGAGCTGTTTTTT
once	TRBD2	TRBV15	TRBJ2-2	CATSRALSGRYPGELFF	TGTGCCACCAGCAGAGCACTGAGCGGGAGGTACCCCGGGGAGCTGTTTTTT
.	.	TRBV5-1	TRBJ1-5	CASSLEGRDQHF	TGCGCCAGCAGCTTGGAAGGCAGGGACCAGCATTTT
once	.	TRBV6-2/TRBV6-3	TRBJ2-2	CASSSMGELFF	TGTGCCAGCAGTTCCATGGGGGAGCTGTTTTTT
.	.	TRBV28	TRBJ1-1	CASSFEVRNTEAFF	TGTGCCAGCAGTTTCGAGGTGAGGAACACTGAAGCTTTCTTT
few	TRBD1	TRBV15	TRBJ2-2	CATGQGAGELFF	TGTGCCACCGGACAGGGGGCCGGGGAGCTGTTTTTT
.	.	TRBV27	TRBJ2-5	CASSSKGETQYF	TGTGCCAGCAGTTCCAAGGGGGAGACCCAGTACTTC
.	.	TRBV28	TRBJ2-6	CASSLGLAAGANVLTF	TGTGCCAGCAGTTTGGGGCTGGCAGCTGGGGCCAACGTCCTGACTTTC
.	TRBD2	TRBV5-1	TRBJ2-3	CASSLASGRATDTQYF	TGCGCCAGCAGCTTGGCTAGCGGGAGGGCCACAGATACGCAGTATTTT
once	.	TRBV24-1	TRBJ2-3	CATSGAPWYRTQYF	TGTGCCACCAGTGGCGCACCGTGGTATCGTACGCAGTATTTT
.	.	TRBV7-2	TRBJ1-1	CASSLFREGTEAFF	TGTGCCAGCAGCTTATTCAGGGAGGGCACTGAAGCTTTCTTT
once	.	TRBV5-1	TRBJ1-2	CASSFDRTASYGYTF	TGCGCCAGCAGCTTCGATAGGACAGCGTCCTATGGCTACACCTTC
.	.	TRBV12-3/TRBV12-4	TRBJ1-2	CASSPGANYGYTF	TGTGCCAGCAGTCCGGGGGCTAACTATGGCTACACCTTC
.	TRBD1	TRBV15	TRBJ2-1	CATSRDPPDRAYNEQFF	TGTGCCACCAGCAGAGATCCCCCGGACAGGGCCTACAATGAGCAGTTCTTC
.	TRBD2	TRBV5-4	TRBJ2-7	CASSLKLAGNHEQYF	TGTGCCAGCAGCTTGAAACTAGCGGGAAATCACGAGCAGTACTTC
.	.	TRBV2	TRBJ2-2	CASNGGKGTGELFF	TGTGCCAGCAACGGCGGGAAGGGCACCGGGGAGCTGTTTTTT
.	TRBD2	TRBV10-1	TRBJ2-2	CASSGLAGGTGELFF	TGCGCCAGCAGTGGACTAGCGGGAGGTACCGGGGAGCTGTTTTTT
.	TRBD2	TRBV9	TRBJ2-2	CASSAGAGGPTGELFF	TGTGCCAGCAGCGCCGGAGCGGGAGGGCCCACCGGGGAGCTGTTTTTT
few	.	TRBV7-9	TRBJ2-1	CASTRSLNEQFF	TGTGCCAGCACCCGGAGCCTCAATGAGCAGTTCTTC
.	TRBD1	TRBV5-6	TRBJ1-2	CASYEGGTAKLNYGYTF	TGTGCCAGCTACGAAGGGGGGACAGCCAAGCTTAACTATGGCTACACCTTC
.	TRBD1	TRBV5-1	TRBJ1-4	CASSLDPGGTNEKLFF	TGCGCCAGCAGCTTAGATCCAGGGGGAACTAATGAAAAACTGTTTTTT
.	TRBD1	TRBV30	TRBJ1-3	CAWSVRQGGNTIYF	TGTGCCTGGAGTGTGAGACAGGGAGGAAACACCATATATTTT
.	.	TRBV21-1	TRBJ2-5	CASSKGPSGTYQETQYF	TGTGCCAGCAGCAAAGGGCCTAGCGGGACCTATCAAGAGACCCAGTACTTC
.	.	TRBV5-5	TRBJ1-5	CASSLDPIGGNQPQHF	TGTGCCAGCAGCTTGGATCCCATCGGTGGCAATCAGCCCCAGCATTTT
few	.	TRBV6-6	TRBJ2-2	CAVAGAGELFF	TGTGCCGTCGCGGGTGCCGGGGAGCTGTTTTTT
.	.	TRBV24-1	TRBJ2-1	CATSDYGPASYNEQFF	TGTGCCACCAGTGATTATGGGCCCGCCTCCTACAATGAGCAGTTCTTC
.	TRBD2	TRBV10-1	TRBJ2-7	CASSAPRGAGGYEQYF	TGCGCCAGCAGCGCGCCTCGGGGGGCGGGAGGCTACGAGCAGTACTTC
.	.	TRBV11-1	TRBJ2-1	CASSLGYRDLGFF	TGTGCCAGCAGCTTAGGATATCGGGACTTGGGGTTCTTC
.	.	TRBV6-5	TRBJ2-3	CAFRDQPTDTQYF	TGTGCCTTCCGGGATCAACCCACAGATACGCAGTATTTT
.	TRBD1	TRBV6-5	TRBJ1-6	CASSLTGANSPLHF	TGTGCCAGCAGTTTGACAGGGGCAAATTCACCCCTCCACTTT